Presented here are 22 T cell receptor beta chains from one specimen sequenced in a study of cytomegalovirus exposure and HLA in healthy donors (dated by TCRdb to about 2017). The library was produced with the immunoSEQ multiplex PCR assay. TCRdb took over this immuneACCESS table, retaining in-frame rearrangements with V and J assigned. Such tables are incomplete; in checked studies, under half of the missing clones stem from an unresolved V gene, and the remainder is unexplained. A total of 200,000 or so clones appear in this sample, roughly 84% of them only once. The top ten clones comprise roughly 13% of the sample. Sequenced input: PBMCs. These receptors came from a woman in her 30s in good health and CMV-seropositive.

This chain joins TRBV5-1 and TRBJ2-3; D not resolved. Per the germline V gene, CDR1 is SGHRS and CDR2 is YFSETQ. There are 14 residues in the CDR3. V was pared by 1 base and J by 2 bases, with 8 bases between. This chain's CDR3 is CASSLRGTTDTQYF. DNA for the CDR3: TGCGCCAGCAGCTTGCGCGGAACCACAGATACGCAGTATTTT.

The rearrangement links TRBV28 to TRBJ2-7; D is ambiguous. The CDR3 covers 13 residues. The germline V gene has CDR1 MDHEN and CDR2 SYDVKM. V lost 5 bases to trimming and J lost 2 bases, with 10 bases between them. The CDR3 DNA is TGTGCCAGCAGTCCCCCGGGTACCTACGAGCAGTACTTC. Amino acids: CASSPPGTYEQYF. Together with reference TRBV28 and TRBJ2-7, the CDR3 gives the full variable domain: DVKVTQSSRYLVKRTGEKVFLECVQDMDHENMFWYRQDPGLGLRLIYFSYDVKMKEKGDIPEGYSVSREKKERFSLILESASTNQTSMYLCASSPPGTYEQYFGPGTRLTVT.

The rearrangement joins TRBV27 to TRBJ1-5; 7 positions match TRBD1. The trim removed 3 bases at V and 7 bases at J, leaving 9 bases unmatched. The CDR3 contains 15 residues. CDR1 is MNHEY and CDR2 is SMNVEV in the germline V gene (reference sequence). CDR3 DNA sequence: TGTGCCAGCAGTTTGGCGGAGGGGGCAGGACAGCCCCAGCATTTT. Translation: CASSLAEGAGQPQHF.

The J gene is TRBJ2-7, the V gene TRBV4-2; 8 bases fit TRBD1. The CDR3 spans 17 residues. V lost 0 bases, J lost 4 bases, and 11 bases stayed unmatched. The germline V gene has CDR1 LGHNA and CDR2 YNFKEQ. The CDR3 spells CASSQEGAGQGFYEQYF. The CDR3 DNA reads TGTGCCAGCAGCCAAGAAGGGGCTGGACAGGGTTTTTACGAGCAGTACTTC.

The chain joins TRBV6-1 to TRBJ1-1, with D possibly matching TRBD1 (6 bases). Between the trimmed V and J ends, which lost 1 base and 4 bases, there was a span of 16 bases. The CDR3 is 16 residues long. Germline values: CDR1 MNHNS, CDR2 SASEGT. CDR3 DNA sequence: TGTGCCAGCAGTGAAGTTTGGACCGAGGGGGTCACTGAAGCTTTCTTT. This sequence encodes CASSEVWTEGVTEAFF.

This clone has more than one count but fewer than ten. The chain is built from TRBV28 and TRBJ2-7; the D gene is possibly TRBD2 (5 bases). V dropped 2 bases and J dropped 1 base, with 9 bases sitting between them. The V gene's germline CDR1 is MDHEN and CDR2 SYDVKM. The length of the CDR3 is 14 residues. The CDR3 DNA is TGTGCCAGCAGTTTACCGAGGGAATCCTACGAGCAGTACTTC. Translating gives CASSLPRESYEQYF. Variable domain in full (rest from reference TRBV28 and TRBJ2-7): DVKVTQSSRYLVKRTGEKVFLECVQDMDHENMFWYRQDPGLGLRLIYFSYDVKMKEKGDIPEGYSVSREKKERFSLILESASTNQTSMYLCASSLPRESYEQYFGPGTRLTVT.

The genes are TRBV6-1 and TRBJ2-2; a weak D match, TRBD1 (5 bases). This CDR3 contains 13 residues. Trimming removed 3 bases from V and 6 bases from J, with 8 bases in between. Germline V CDR1 and CDR2: MNHNS, SASEGT. The CDR3 region has the DNA TGTGCCAGCAGTGAGCAGGGATCCGGGGAGCTGTTTTTT. Amino acids: CASSEQGSGELFF.

The gene calls are TRBV27 and TRBJ1-4; D unresolved. This CDR3 region has 15 residues. V was clipped by 1 base and J by 0 bases, with 6 bases between them. Germline lookup yields CDR1 MNHEY and CDR2 SMNVEV (reference sequence). CDR3 bases: TGTGCCAGCAGTTTATTGTATGCAACTAATGAAAAACTGTTTTTT. Its translation is CASSLLYATNEKLFF.

The V and J genes are TRBV7-8 and TRBJ1-2; possible D gene TRBD1, 6 bases. CDR3 length: 14 residues. Trimming pared 0 bases from V and 4 bases from J, leaving 9 bases between. CDR1 SGHVS and CDR2 FQNEAQ come from the germline V gene. The CDR3 reads CASSLAEGGYGYTF. DNA of the CDR3: TGTGCCAGCAGCTTAGCCGAAGGGGGCTATGGCTACACCTTC.

In this sample, this clone turned up a few times. The rearrangement links TRBV18 to TRBJ1-3, with 8 bases aligning to TRBD1. The CDR3 covers 17 residues. Germline V CDR1 and CDR2: KGHSH, LQKENI. J lost 2 bases, V lost 3 bases, and 9 bases had no gene match. This CDR3 is CASSPQGASSAGNTIYF. CDR3 coding DNA: TGTGCCAGCTCACCGCAGGGGGCGTCGTCAGCTGGAAACACCATATATTTT. Based on the CDR3 plus reference TRBV18 and TRBJ1-3, the full variable domain is NAGVMQNPRHLVRRRGQEARLRCSPMKGHSHVYWYRQLPEEGLKFMVYLQKENIIDESGMPKERFSAEFPKEGPSILRIQQVVRGDSAAYFCASSPQGASSAGNTIYFGEGSWLTVV.

This clone has just a few counts. The rearrangement joins TRBV20-1 to TRBJ2-3; D gene ambiguous. The V end was cut by 5 bases, the J end by 6 bases, with 6 bases between. The CDR3 spans 10 residues. CDR1 and CDR2 (germline): DFQATT, SNEGSKA (reference sequence). The DNA for the CDR3 is TGCAGTGCTCGTTTGGATACGCAGTATTTT. Translation gives CSARLDTQYF.

This chain links TRBV2 with TRBJ2-4, with 14 bases identical to TRBD2. The trim removed 5 bases at V and 7 bases at J, leaving 7 bases unmatched. The CDR3 spans 16 residues. From germline, CDR1 is SNHLY and CDR2 FYNNEI. The CDR3 sequence: CASSRLAGGPGNIQYF. CDR3 DNA sequence: TGTGCCAGCAGTCGACTAGCGGGAGGGCCAGGGAACATTCAGTACTTC.

This chain uses TRBV19 with TRBJ1-1; TRBD1 aligns across 8 bases. V gave up 6 bases and J gave up 4 bases; unmatched junction bases: 7. Germline loops: CDR1 LNHDA, CDR2 SQIVND (reference sequence). This CDR3 has 14 residues. The CDR3 DNA reads TGTGCCAGTAGAGCGGACAGGGCGGCCACTGAAGCTTTCTTT. Its protein product is CASRADRAATEAFF.

The chain recombines TRBV5-6 with TRBJ1-1, with D maybe TRBD1 (5 bases). Trimming took off 5 bases at V and 2 bases at J, with 16 bases between the two ends. The CDR3 sequence is 15 residues long. Germline V gene data show CDR1 as SGHDT and CDR2 as YYEEEE. CDR3 protein: CASSRLEGLNTEAFF. The CDR3 bases are TGTGCCAGCAGTAGATTGGAGGGGCTCAACACTGAAGCTTTCTTT.

Only a few counts were recorded for this clone. The genes are TRBV6-6 and TRBJ1-2; TRBD1 might be the D (5 bases). Germline values: CDR1 MNHNY, CDR2 SVGAGI (reference sequence). The V end was cut by 6 bases, the J end by 8 bases, with 10 bases between. This CDR3 contains 11 residues. CDR3 DNA: TGTGCCAGCAGAGGTCGGGGGGGCTACACCTTC. Translated, it gives CASRGRGGYTF.

J is TRBJ2-7 and V is TRBV13, with D possibly matching TRBD1 (5 bases). The CDR3 loop spans 14 amino acids. Per the germline V gene, CDR1 is PRHDT and CDR2 is FYEKMQ (reference sequence). V gave up 0 bases and J gave up 3 bases, with 9 bases separating them. In nucleotides, the CDR3 is TGTGCCAGCAGCTTAGGGCAGGGTGGCTACGAGCAGTACTTC. Its translation: CASSLGQGGYEQYF.

This clone is a singleton in its sample. This chain joins TRBV7-3 and TRBJ2-2; perhaps TRBD1 as D (6 bases). CDR1 and CDR2 (germline): SGHTA, FQGTGA. V was shortened by 5 bases and J by 3 bases, with 10 bases between the two germline ends. This CDR3 is built from 14 residues. The DNA for the CDR3 is TGTGCCAGCAGCCCATACAGGGACACCGGGGAGCTGTTTTTT. The encoded protein is CASSPYRDTGELFF.

This clone was recorded only once. The chain employs TRBV28 and TRBJ1-2, with TRBD1 matching over 9 bases. This CDR3 comprises 15 residues. The junction had 5 bases not matched to a gene; V was cut back by 3 bases and J by 3 bases. Germline CDR1 and CDR2: MDHEN and SYDVKM. Here the CDR3 DNA reads TGTGCCAGCAGTTTTGGGGACAGGGATTACTATGGCTACACCTTC. Its protein is CASSFGDRDYYGYTF.

The chain couples TRBV9 to TRBJ2-3; TRBD2 might be the D (5 bases). The CDR3 sequence is 15 residues long. Germline CDR1 reads SGDLS; CDR2 reads YYNGEE. V was trimmed by 0 bases and J by 5 bases, leaving 13 bases between them. The CDR3 DNA sequence: TGTGCCAGCAGCGTAGGCGGGTTAGTGCTAGATACGCAGTATTTT. Encoded protein: CASSVGGLVLDTQYF.

The chain is built from TRBV7-9 and TRBJ2-7; no clear D. CDR1 is SEHNR, CDR2 FQNEAQ, per germline (reference sequence). The CDR3 contains 14 residues. Trimming removed 6 bases at V and 2 bases at J, with 14 bases between. The CDR3 loop reads CASRLEAYTYEQYF. For the CDR3, the DNA is TGTGCCAGCAGGCTTGAGGCCTACACCTACGAGCAGTACTTC.

The chain carries TRBV6-1 and TRBJ1-2, with D unclear. The germline V and J ends were trimmed by 6 bases and 8 bases, with 16 bases remaining between them. In germline, CDR1 is MNHNS, CDR2 SASEGT. CDR3 length equals 13 residues. CDR3 in DNA: TGTGCCAGCAGCCGGACGGAGCGGACCGGCTACACCTTC. This codes for CASSRTERTGYTF.

The table lists this clone with a count of one. The V gene is TRBV4-1, the J gene TRBJ2-4, with TRBD1 matching 12 bases. Losses at the gene ends were 4 bases for V and 0 bases for J; bases not matched to a gene: 13. This CDR3 has 20 amino acids. The germline gives CDR1 MGHRA, CDR2 YSYEKL. The CDR3 here is CASSPRAGQGALVAKNIQYF. The CDR3 nucleotides read TGCGCCAGCAGCCCGCGGGCGGGACAGGGGGCGTTGGTAGCCAAAAACATTCAGTACTTC.